This is a list of T cell receptor beta chains from one sample in a study of T cells in Graves' hyperthyroidism and ophthalmopathy. TCRdb re-derived calls from the multiplex PCR reads in MiXCR, one entry per CDR3 protein. The repertoire consists of about 400,000 distinct CDR3 sequences, with roughly 14% occurring once and the leading ten covering under 15%. Sample: blood. These receptors were collected from a young man with Graves' ophthalmopathy. Both conserved end residues are part of each CDR3. The order of the fields is clone size, D gene, J gene, V gene, CDR3 DNA, CDR3 protein. D genes are given only for firm matches. A row's size may be missing; if present it is once, few, many or a size class.

few TRBD1 TRBJ2-1 TRBV7-9 TGTGCCAGCAGCTTTCACATGGGACAGCCTAGCTCCTACAATGAGCAGTTCTTC CASSFHMGQPSSYNEQFF
many TRBD2 TRBJ2-7 TRBV11-3 TGTGCCAGCAGCGAGGGGCCGGGAGGGCCGTTGGAGCAGTACTTC CASSEGPGGPLEQYF
many TRBD2 TRBJ2-7 TRBV9 TGTGCCAGCAGCGTATTAGCGGGAGGGCCCTACGAGCAGTACTTC CASSVLAGGPYEQYF
many TRBD2 TRBJ2-1 TRBV20-1 TGCAGTGCTAGATTCCTAGCGGAAGCCGGCAATGAGCAGTTCTTC CSARFLAEAGNEQFF
NA NA TRBJ2-5 TRBV5-1 TGCGCCAGCGCTGCCCGACCAGAAGAGACCCAGTACTTC CASAARPEETQYF
many NA TRBJ2-7 TRBV3-1 TGTGCCAGCACTACAGGGGAGGGAGGCTACGAGCAGTACTTC CASTTGEGGYEQYF
many NA TRBJ1-1 TRBV2 TGTGCCAGCAGTGCCCCTATTGGGATGAACACTGAAGCTTTCTTT CASSAPIGMNTEAFF
many NA TRBJ1-2 TRBV29-1 TGCAGCGGATCAACCCAGGCGGACTATGGCTACACCTTC CSGSTQADYGYTF
many NA TRBJ2-1 TRBV20-1 TGCAGTGCCCCCCTACAGGGAAGGGACTACAATGAGCAGTTCTTC CSAPLQGRDYNEQFF
few NA TRBJ1-2 TRBV4-2 TGTGCCAGCAGCCAAGAGGAGACAGACATCTTTGGCTACACCTTC CASSQEETDIFGYTF
few NA TRBJ2-2 TRBV18 TGTGCCAGCTCACCTTCAGGTTTCACCGGGGAGCTGTTTTTT CASSPSGFTGELFF
NA NA TRBJ1-4 TRBV7-3 TGTGCCAGCAGCTTATCATTTGGGGAAAAACTGTTTTTT CASSLSFGEKLFF
many TRBD1 TRBJ1-4 TRBV20-1 TGCAGTGCTACAGACAGGGATGGCACTAATGAAAAACTGTTTTTT CSATDRDGTNEKLFF
many NA TRBJ1-1 TRBV2 TGTGCCAGCAAAGGCGGATGGGAGGACACTGAAGCTTTCTTT CASKGGWEDTEAFF
few NA TRBJ1-6 TRBV6-1 TGTGCCACCCGCCGGTGGACAGATAATTCACCCCTCCACTTT CATRRWTDNSPLHF
many NA TRBJ1-5 TRBV5-1 TGCGCCAGCAGCTTGACGGGGGGAGGTAGCAATCAGCCCCAGCATTTT CASSLTGGGSNQPQHF
many NA TRBJ2-7 TRBV27 TGTGCCAGCAGGCCTCTGGGGGTCACCTACGAGCAGTACTTC CASRPLGVTYEQYF
NA TRBD1 TRBJ2-1 TRBV29-1 TGCAGCGTTGAAGGCAGGGGGCCGGACGGTGAGCAGTTCTTC CSVEGRGPDGEQFF
few NA TRBJ2-7 TRBV19 TGTGCCAGTAGTTACACCGGGACTTACTACGAGCAGTACTTC CASSYTGTYYEQYF
NA NA TRBJ1-2 TRBV4-1 TGCGCCAGCAGCCAAGATTATTCCAGGGGAAATAACTATGGCTACACCTTC CASSQDYSRGNNYGYTF
many NA TRBJ2-1 TRBV24-1 TGTGCCACCAGTGATTTAGGGTCTTGGTGGGAGCTATTTAACAATGAGCAGTTCTTC CATSDLGSWWELFNNEQFF
NA TRBD2 TRBJ2-2 TRBV4-1 TGCGCCAGCAGCCCCCTGGGGACTAGAGACACCGGGGAGCTGTTTTTT CASSPLGTRDTGELFF
many NA TRBJ2-1 TRBV27 TGTGCCAGCAGTGTTACTAGCTTTTCCTACAATGAGCAGTTCTTC CASSVTSFSYNEQFF
NA TRBD1 TRBJ1-4 TRBV5-6 TGTGCCAGCAGCCTCCTCGGGGGGACAGGGGGCGAAAAACTGTTTTTT CASSLLGGTGGEKLFF
NA TRBD2 TRBJ2-1 TRBV11-1 TGTGCCAGCAGCTTTGGGCTAGCGGGAGGCTACAATGAGCAGTTCTTC CASSFGLAGGYNEQFF
many TRBD1 TRBJ1-5 TRBV6-1 TGTGCCAGCAGTGAATTGGACAGGGTGGTGATTCCCCAGCATTTT CASSELDRVVIPQHF
many NA TRBJ2-1 TRBV5-1 TGCGCCAGCAGCTTGGGTATTGGGTTAGGGTTGAATGAGCAGTTCTTC CASSLGIGLGLNEQFF
NA NA TRBJ1-4 TRBV6-5 TGTGCCAGCAGTCACCCCAACAGGGCGGTTAATGAAAAACTGTTTTTT CASSHPNRAVNEKLFF
NA NA TRBJ2-2 TRBV4-2 TGTGCCAGCAGCCCAGCTCTAGCATCCACCGGGGAGCTGTTTTTT CASSPALASTGELFF